This passage covers 2 T cell receptor beta chains from one sample sequenced in a study of shared clonotypes between healthy human individuals. This table comes from immunoSEQ multiplex PCR, and its TCRdb copy is limited to in-frame clones, with some not included. Among under 650,000 clones, about 96% were seen once, and the ten largest hold roughly 0.06%. The source material was naive CD4+ T cells sorted from blood. Specified subset: CD45RA+ positively selected. The origin of the receptors is a woman in her 30s in good health.

The chain employs TRBV28 and TRBJ2-3; D is possibly TRBD2 (5 bases). Trimming pared 5 bases from V and 4 bases from J, leaving 7 bases between. Germline V gives CDR1 MDHEN, CDR2 SYDVKM. The CDR3 is 12 residues long. CDR3 sequence reads: CASSGGADTQYF. The CDR3 nucleotides read TGTGCCAGCAGTGGAGGCGCAGATACGCAGTATTTT.

Of note for this clone: Within the sample, other DNA sequences also encode this same CDR3. This chain connects TRBV30 to TRBJ2-5; 7 bases map to TRBD2. The junction had 3 bases not matched to a gene; V was cut back by 3 bases and J by 2 bases. Per the germline V gene, CDR1 is GTSNPN and CDR2 is SVGIG (reference sequence). The CDR3 runs to 13 residues. In nucleotides, the CDR3 is TGTGCCTGGAGCGTGGGGGGGCAAGAGACCCAGTACTTC. Amino acid sequence: CAWSVGGQETQYF.